This TCR beta chain emerged from a study of Graves' ophthalmopathy and Graves' hyperthyroidism. Study findings and constraints: Built on 13 signatures, a model told ophthalmopathy apart from stable hyperthyroidism with about 88% sensitivity and roughly 81% specificity.

Amplification of TCR beta CDR3 regions used RNA transcripts. HTBI primers primed a first-round RT-PCR, and a second-round multiplex PCR followed. TCRdb recomputed calls from the multiplex PCR reads with MiXCR, one row per CDR3 protein. The table includes about 550,000 distinct CDR3 sequences, about 40% detected once. This clonotype was recorded at least ten times. Its antigen is undetermined. V shed 5 bases and J shed 0 bases, with 13 bases lying between them. The CDR3 runs 15 residues. Germline lookup yields CDR1 MDHEN and CDR2 SYDVKM. Specimen: peripheral blood or thyroid tissue (not recorded which). J is TRBJ1-1 and V is TRBV28; D possibly corresponds to TRBD1 (5 bases). The source of this sequence is an adult man with Graves' hyperthyroidism. CDR3 residues: CASSRVQGLNTEAFF. The CDR3 DNA reads TGTGCCAGCAGTCGAGTGCAGGGTCTGAACACTGAAGCTTTCTTT.